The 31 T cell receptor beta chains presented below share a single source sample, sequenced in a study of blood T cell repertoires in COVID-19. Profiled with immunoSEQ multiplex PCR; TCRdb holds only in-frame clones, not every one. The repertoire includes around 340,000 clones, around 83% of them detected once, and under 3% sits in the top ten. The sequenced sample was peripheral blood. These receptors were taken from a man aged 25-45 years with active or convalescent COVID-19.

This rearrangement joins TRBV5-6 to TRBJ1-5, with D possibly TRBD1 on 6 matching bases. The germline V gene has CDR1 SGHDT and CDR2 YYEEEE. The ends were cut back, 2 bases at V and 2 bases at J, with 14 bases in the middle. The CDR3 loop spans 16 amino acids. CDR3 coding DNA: TGTGCCAGCAGCTTCCCGGGGGGGGCGGGCAATCAGCCCCAGCATTTT. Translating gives CASSFPGGAGNQPQHF.

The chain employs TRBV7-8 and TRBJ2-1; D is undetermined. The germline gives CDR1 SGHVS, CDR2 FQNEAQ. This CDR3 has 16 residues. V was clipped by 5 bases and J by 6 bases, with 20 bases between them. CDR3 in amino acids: CASSTRVPQTFNEQFF. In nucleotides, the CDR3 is TGTGCCAGCAGCACCCGGGTCCCCCAAACCTTCAATGAGCAGTTCTTC.

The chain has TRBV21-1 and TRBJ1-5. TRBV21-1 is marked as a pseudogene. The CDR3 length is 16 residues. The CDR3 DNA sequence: TGTGCCAGCAGTGAGGGTGCGGCGGATAGCAATCAGCCCCAGCATTTT. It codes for CASSEGAADSNQPQHF.

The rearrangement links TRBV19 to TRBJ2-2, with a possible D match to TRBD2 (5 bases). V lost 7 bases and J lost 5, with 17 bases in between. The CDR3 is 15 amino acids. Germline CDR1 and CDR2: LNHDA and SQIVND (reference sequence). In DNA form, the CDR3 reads TGTGCCAGTACCCAGGAGGCCTCCTGGACCGGGGAGCTGTTTTTT. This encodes CASTQEASWTGELFF.

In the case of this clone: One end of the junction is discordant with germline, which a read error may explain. The CDR3 sequence: CSDCGLPGELFF. DNA of the CDR3: TGCAGCGATTGTGGACTGCCCGGAGAGCTGTTTTTT. The chain couples TRBV29-1 to TRBJ2-2, with a tentative D call TRBD2 (5 bases). Germline CDR1 and CDR2: SQVTM and ANQGSEA. This CDR3 region has 12 residues.

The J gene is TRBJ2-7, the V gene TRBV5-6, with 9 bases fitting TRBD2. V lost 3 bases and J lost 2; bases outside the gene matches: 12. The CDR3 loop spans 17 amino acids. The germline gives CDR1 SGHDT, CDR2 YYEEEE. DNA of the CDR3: TGTGCCAGCAGCTCGCATCAAGAGACTAGCGGCGCCTACGAGCAGTACTTC. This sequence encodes CASSSHQETSGAYEQYF.

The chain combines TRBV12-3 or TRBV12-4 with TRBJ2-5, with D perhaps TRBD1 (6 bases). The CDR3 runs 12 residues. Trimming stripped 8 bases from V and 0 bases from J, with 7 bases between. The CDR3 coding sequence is TGTGCCAGCGGACAGTACCAAGAGACCCAGTACTTC. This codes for CASGQYQETQYF.

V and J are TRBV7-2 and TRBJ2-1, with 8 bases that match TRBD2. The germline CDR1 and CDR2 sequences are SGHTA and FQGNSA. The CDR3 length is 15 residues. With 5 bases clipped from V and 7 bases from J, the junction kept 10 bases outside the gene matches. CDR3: CASSQGSGSTNEQFF. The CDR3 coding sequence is TGTGCCAGCAGCCAGGGGAGCGGGAGTACTAATGAGCAGTTCTTC.

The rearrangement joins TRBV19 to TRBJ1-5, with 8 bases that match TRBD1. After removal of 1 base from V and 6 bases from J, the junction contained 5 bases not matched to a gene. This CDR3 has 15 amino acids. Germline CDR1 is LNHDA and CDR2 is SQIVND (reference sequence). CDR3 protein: CASSIVQGVVQPQHF. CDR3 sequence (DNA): TGTGCCAGTAGTATAGTACAGGGGGTGGTTCAGCCCCAGCATTTT.

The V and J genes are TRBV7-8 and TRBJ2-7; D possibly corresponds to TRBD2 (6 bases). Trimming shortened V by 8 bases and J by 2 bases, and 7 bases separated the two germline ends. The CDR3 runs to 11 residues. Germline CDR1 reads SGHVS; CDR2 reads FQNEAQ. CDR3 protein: CASSGAYEQYF. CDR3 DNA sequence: TGTGCCAGCTCGGGGGCCTACGAGCAGTACTTC.

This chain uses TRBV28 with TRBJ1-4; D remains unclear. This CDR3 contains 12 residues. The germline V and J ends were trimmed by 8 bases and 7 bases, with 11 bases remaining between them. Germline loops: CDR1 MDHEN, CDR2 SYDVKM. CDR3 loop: CASQETAEKLFF. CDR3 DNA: TGTGCCAGCCAGGAAACGGCTGAAAAACTGTTTTTT. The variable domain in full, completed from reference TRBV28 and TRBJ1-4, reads DVKVTQSSRYLVKRTGEKVFLECVQDMDHENMFWYRQDPGLGLRLIYFSYDVKMKEKGDIPEGYSVSREKKERFSLILESASTNQTSMYLCASQETAEKLFFGSGTQLSVL.

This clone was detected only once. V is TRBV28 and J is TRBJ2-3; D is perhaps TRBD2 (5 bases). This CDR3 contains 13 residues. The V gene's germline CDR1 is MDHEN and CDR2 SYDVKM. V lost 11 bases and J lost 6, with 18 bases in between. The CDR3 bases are TGTGCCTCCGAGGAGAGGGCCACGGATACGCAGTATTTT. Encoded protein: CASEERATDTQYF. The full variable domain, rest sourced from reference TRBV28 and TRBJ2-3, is DVKVTQSSRYLVKRTGEKVFLECVQDMDHENMFWYRQDPGLGLRLIYFSYDVKMKEKGDIPEGYSVSREKKERFSLILESASTNQTSMYLCASEERATDTQYFGPGTRLTVL.

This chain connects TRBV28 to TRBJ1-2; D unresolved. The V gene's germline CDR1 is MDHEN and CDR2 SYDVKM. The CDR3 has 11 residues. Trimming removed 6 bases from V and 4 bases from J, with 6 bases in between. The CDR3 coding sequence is TGTGCCAGCAGGAGCCTCTATGGCTACACCTTC. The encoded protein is CASRSLYGYTF.

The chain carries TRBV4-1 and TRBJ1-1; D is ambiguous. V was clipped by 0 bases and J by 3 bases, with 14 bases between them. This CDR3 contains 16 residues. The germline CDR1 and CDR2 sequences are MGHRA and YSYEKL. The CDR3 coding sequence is TGCGCCAGCAGCCAAGATCGAGGAGTATTGTACACTGAAGCTTTCTTT. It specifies CASSQDRGVLYTEAFF.

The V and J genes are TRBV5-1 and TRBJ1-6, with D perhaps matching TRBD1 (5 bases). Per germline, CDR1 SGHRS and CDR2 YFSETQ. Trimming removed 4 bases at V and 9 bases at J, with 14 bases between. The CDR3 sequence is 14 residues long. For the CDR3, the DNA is TGCGCCAGCAGCCCCCCGGGCCAGGGTTCACCCCTCCACTTT. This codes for CASSPPGQGSPLHF.

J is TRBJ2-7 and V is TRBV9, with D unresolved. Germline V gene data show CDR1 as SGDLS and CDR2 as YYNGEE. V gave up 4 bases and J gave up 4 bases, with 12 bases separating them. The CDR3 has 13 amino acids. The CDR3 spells CASSSGSLYEQYF. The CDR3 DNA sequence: TGTGCCAGCAGCAGTGGTAGCTTGTACGAGCAGTACTTC.

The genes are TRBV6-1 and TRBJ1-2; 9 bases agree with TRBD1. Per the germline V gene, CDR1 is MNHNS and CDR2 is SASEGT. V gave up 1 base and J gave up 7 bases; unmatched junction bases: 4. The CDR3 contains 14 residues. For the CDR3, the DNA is TGTGCCAGCAGTGAAGGGACAGGGGTTGCTGGCTACACCTTC. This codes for CASSEGTGVAGYTF.

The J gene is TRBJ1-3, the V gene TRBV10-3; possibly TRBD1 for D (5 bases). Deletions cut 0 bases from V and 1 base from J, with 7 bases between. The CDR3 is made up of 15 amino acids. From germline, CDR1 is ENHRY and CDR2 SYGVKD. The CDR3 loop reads CAISESGQSGNTIYF. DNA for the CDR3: TGTGCCATCAGTGAGTCGGGGCAGTCTGGAAACACCATATATTTT.

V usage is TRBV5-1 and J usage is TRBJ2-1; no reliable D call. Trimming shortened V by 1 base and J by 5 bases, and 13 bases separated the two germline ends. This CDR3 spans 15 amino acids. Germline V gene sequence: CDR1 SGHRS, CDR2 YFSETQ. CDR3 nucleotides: TGCGCCAGCAGCTTGTCTGGTCCCCAGAACAATGAGCAGTTCTTC. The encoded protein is CASSLSGPQNNEQFF.

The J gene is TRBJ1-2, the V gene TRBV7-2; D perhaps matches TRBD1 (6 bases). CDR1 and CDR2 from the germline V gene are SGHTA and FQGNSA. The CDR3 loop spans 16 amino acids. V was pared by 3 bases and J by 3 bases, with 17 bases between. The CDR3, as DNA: TGTGCCAGCAGCTTGAATCCAGGGGCAAAGGACTATGGCTACACCTTC. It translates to CASSLNPGAKDYGYTF.

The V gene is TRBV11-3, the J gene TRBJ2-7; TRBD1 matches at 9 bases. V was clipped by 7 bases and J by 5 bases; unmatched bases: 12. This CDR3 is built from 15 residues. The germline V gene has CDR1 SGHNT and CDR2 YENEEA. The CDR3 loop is CASTKGDRVGDEQYF. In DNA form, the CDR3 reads TGTGCCAGCACCAAAGGGGACAGGGTAGGGGACGAGCAGTACTTC.

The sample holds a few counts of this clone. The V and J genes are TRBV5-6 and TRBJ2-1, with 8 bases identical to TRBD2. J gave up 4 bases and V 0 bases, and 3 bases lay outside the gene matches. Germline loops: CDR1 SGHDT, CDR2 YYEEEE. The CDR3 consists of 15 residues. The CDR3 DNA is TGTGCCAGCAGCTTGGGACTAGCGTCATACAATGAGCAGTTCTTC. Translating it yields CASSLGLASYNEQFF.

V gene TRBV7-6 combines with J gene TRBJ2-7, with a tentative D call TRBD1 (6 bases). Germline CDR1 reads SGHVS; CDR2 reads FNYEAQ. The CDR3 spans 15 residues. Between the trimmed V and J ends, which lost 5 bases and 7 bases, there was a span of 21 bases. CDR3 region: CASSLPGEPPREQYF. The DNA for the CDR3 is TGTGCCAGCAGCCTCCCAGGGGAACCTCCTCGGGAGCAGTACTTC.

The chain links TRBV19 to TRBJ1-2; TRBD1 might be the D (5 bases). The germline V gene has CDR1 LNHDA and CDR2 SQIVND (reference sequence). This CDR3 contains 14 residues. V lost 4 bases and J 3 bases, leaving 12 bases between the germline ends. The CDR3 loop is CASSTGRGYYGYTF. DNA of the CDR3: TGTGCCAGTAGTACAGGCCGGGGGTACTATGGCTACACCTTC.

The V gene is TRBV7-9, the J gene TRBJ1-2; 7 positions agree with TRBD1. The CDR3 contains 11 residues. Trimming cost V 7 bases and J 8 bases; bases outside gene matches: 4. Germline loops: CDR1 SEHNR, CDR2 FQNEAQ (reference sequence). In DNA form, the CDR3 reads TGTGCCAGCACAGGGGGTGGCGGCTACACCTTC. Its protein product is CASTGGGGYTF.

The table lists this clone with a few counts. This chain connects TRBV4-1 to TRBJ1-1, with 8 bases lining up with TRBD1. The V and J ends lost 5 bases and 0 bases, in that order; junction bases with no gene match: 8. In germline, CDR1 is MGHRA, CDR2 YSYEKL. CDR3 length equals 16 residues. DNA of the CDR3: TGCGCCAGCAGCGCCCCCAGGGGGCAGGTGAACACTGAAGCTTTCTTT. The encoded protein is CASSAPRGQVNTEAFF.

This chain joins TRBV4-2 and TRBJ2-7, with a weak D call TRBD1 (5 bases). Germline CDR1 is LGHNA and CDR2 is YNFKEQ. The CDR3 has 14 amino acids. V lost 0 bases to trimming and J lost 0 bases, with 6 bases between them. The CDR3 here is CASSQEQVSYEQYF. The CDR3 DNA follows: TGTGCCAGCAGCCAAGAACAGGTCTCCTACGAGCAGTACTTC.

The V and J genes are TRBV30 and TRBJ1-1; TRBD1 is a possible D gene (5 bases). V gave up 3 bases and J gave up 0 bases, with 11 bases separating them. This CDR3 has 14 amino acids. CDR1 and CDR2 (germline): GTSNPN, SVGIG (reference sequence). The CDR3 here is CAWRKTGVNTEAFF. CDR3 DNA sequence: TGTGCCTGGAGAAAAACGGGGGTGAACACTGAAGCTTTCTTT.

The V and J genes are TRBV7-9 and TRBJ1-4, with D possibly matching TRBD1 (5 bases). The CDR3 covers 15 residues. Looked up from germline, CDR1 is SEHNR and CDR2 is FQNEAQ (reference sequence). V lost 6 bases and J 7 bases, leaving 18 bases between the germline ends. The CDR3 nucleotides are TGTGCCAGCAGATCTACAGGATACTTGGGTGAAAAACTGTTTTTT. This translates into CASRSTGYLGEKLFF.

The CDR3 DNA follows: TGTGCCAGTAGTATGGGGACAGGGGTCAATGAGCAGTTCTTC. Its translation is CASSMGTGVNEQFF. The rearrangement uses TRBV19 and TRBJ2-1, with TRBD1 identical over 10 bases. The length of the CDR3 is 14 residues. Unmatched junction bases numbered 2, after V lost 3 bases and J lost 6 bases. The germline gives CDR1 LNHDA, CDR2 SQIVND (reference sequence).

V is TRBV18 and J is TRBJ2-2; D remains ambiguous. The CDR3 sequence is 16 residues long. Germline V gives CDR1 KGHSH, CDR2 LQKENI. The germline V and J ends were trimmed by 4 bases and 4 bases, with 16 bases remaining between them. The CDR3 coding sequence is TGTGCCAGCTCACGTGTCCCCCAACTCGGCACCGGGGAGCTGTTTTTT. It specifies CASSRVPQLGTGELFF.